This T cell receptor (beta chain) was profiled in a study of cytomegalovirus exposure and HLA in healthy donors. Researchers ran the PCR with 60 Vbeta and 13 Jbeta primers. Source study methods: The count from a later analysis was 65 million to 90 million unique TCR beta chains, approximately 9.9 million of them shared. Some clones are missing from TCRdb's copy, which holds only in-frame ones; the method was immunoSEQ multiplex PCR. V and J calls and clone size are as listed in that table; D and trimming were resolved from the DNA. Among approximately 150,000 clones, roughly three quarters were seen once, and the ten largest hold about 1.6%. CDR3 length: 13 amino acids. V lost 2 bases, J lost 3 bases, and 7 bases lay in between. Germline V gives CDR1 MNHNS, CDR2 SASEGT. Study-level results: Certain sequence variants were highly shared and formed a cluster, and this cluster was likely a sequencing artifact.

Concerning this clone itself: What it binds is not known.

Input material: PBMCs. The V call is TRBV6-1, the J call TRBJ1-1; D might be TRBD1 (5 bases). The receptor's source is a woman between 18 and 29 years old in good health and CMV-seronegative. CDR3 sequence (DNA): TGTGCCAGCAGTGAACAGGGCTACACTGAAGCTTTCTTT. It translates to CASSEQGYTEAFF.